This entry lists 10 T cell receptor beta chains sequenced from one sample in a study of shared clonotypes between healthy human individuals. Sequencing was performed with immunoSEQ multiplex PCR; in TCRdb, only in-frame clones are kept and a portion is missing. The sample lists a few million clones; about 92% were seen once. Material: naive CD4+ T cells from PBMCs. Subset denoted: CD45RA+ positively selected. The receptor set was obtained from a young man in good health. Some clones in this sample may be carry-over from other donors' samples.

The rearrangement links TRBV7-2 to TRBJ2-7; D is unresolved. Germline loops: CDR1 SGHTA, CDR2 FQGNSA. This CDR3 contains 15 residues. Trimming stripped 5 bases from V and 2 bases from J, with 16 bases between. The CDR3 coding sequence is TGTGCCAGCAGCCAAGCGTCCAGGCCCACCTACGAGCAGTACTTC. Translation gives CASSQASRPTYEQYF.

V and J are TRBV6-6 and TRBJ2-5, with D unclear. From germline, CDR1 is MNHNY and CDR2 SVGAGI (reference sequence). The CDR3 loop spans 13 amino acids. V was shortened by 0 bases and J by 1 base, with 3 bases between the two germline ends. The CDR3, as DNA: TGTGCCAGCAGTTACTCAATCCAAGAGACCCAGTACTTC. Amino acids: CASSYSIQETQYF.

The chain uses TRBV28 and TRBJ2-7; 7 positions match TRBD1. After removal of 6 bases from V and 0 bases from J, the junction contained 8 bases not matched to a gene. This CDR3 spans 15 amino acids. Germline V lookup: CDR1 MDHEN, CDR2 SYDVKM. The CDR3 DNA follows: TGTGCCAGCAGCCCTCCGGGACAGAACTCCTACGAGCAGTACTTC. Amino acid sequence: CASSPPGQNSYEQYF. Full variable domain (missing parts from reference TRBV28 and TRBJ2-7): DVKVTQSSRYLVKRTGEKVFLECVQDMDHENMFWYRQDPGLGLRLIYFSYDVKMKEKGDIPEGYSVSREKKERFSLILESASTNQTSMYLCASSPPGQNSYEQYFGPGTRLTVT.

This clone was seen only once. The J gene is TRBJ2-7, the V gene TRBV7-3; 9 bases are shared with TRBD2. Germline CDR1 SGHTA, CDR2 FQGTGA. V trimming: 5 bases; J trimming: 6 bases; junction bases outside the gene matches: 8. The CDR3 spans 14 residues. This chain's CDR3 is CASSPTSGQTEQYF. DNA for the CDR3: TGTGCCAGCAGCCCGACTAGCGGCCAGACCGAGCAGTACTTC.

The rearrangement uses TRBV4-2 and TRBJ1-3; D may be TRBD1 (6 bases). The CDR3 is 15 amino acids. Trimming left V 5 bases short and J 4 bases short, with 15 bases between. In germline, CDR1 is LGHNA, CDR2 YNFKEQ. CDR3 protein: CASSGRGATGNTIYF. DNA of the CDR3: TGTGCCAGCAGCGGGCGGGGGGCTACCGGAAACACCATATATTTT.

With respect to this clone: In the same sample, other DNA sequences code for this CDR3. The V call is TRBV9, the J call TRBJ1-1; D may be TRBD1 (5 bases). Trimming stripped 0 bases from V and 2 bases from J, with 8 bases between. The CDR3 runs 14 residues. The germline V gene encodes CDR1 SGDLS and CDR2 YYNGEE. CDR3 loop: CASSVVGTNTEAFF. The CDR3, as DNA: TGTGCCAGCAGCGTAGTTGGGACTAACACTGAAGCTTTCTTT.

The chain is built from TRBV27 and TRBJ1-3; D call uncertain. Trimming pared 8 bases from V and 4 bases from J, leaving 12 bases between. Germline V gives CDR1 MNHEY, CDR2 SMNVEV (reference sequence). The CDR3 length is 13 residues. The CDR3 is CASGRTSGNTIYF. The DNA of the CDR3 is TGTGCCAGCGGACGGACCTCCGGAAACACCATATATTTT.

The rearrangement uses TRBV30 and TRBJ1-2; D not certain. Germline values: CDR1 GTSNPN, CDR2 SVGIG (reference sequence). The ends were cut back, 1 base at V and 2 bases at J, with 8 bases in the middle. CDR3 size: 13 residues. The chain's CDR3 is CAWSDGRNYGYTF. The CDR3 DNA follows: TGTGCCTGGAGTGATGGACGGAACTATGGCTACACCTTC.

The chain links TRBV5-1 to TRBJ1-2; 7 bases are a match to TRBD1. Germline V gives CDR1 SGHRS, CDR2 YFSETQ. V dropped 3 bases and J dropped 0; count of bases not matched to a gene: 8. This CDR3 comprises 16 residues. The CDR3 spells CASSSRDRSTNYGYTF. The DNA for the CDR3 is TGCGCCAGCAGCTCCCGGGACAGATCTACTAACTATGGCTACACCTTC. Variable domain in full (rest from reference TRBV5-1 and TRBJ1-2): KAGVTQTPRYLIKTRGQQVTLSCSPISGHRSVSWYQQTPGQGLQFLFEYFSETQRNKGNFPGRFSGRQFSNSRSEMNVSTLELGDSALYLCASSSRDRSTNYGYTFGSGTRLTVV.

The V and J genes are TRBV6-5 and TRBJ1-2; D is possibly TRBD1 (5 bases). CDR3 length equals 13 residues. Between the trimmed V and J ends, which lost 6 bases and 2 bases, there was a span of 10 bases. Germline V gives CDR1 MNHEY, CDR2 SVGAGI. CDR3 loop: CASRLDTNYGYTF. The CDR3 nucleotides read TGTGCCAGCAGGTTGGACACCAACTATGGCTACACCTTC.